This TCR beta chain was found in a study of blood T cell repertoires in COVID-19. TCRdb keeps only in-frame clones here, not all; method: immunoSEQ multiplex PCR. The sample holds 120,000 or so clones, 75% to 90% seen once. This clone was detected only a few times. Trimming stripped 5 bases from V and 6 bases from J, with 17 bases between. The CDR3 sequence is 15 residues long. Germline V gene sequence: CDR1 SGDLS, CDR2 YYNGEE. The material sequenced was peripheral blood. This sequence was found in a woman aged 70 to 79 with acute or convalescent COVID-19. This chain joins TRBV9 and TRBJ2-2, with D possibly TRBD2 on 6 matching bases. The chain's CDR3 is CASRDEGLPAGELFF. CDR3 bases: TGTGCCAGCAGGGATGAGGGACTCCCAGCCGGGGAGCTGTTTTTT.